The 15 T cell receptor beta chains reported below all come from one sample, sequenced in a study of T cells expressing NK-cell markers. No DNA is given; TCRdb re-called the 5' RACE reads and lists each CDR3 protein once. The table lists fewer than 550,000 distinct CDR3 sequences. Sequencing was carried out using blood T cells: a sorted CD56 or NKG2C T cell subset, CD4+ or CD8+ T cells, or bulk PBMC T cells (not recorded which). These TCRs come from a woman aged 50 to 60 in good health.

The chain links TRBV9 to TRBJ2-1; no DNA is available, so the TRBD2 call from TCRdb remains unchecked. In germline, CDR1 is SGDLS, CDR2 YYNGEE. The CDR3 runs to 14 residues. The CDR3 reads CASNLRGIYNEQFF.

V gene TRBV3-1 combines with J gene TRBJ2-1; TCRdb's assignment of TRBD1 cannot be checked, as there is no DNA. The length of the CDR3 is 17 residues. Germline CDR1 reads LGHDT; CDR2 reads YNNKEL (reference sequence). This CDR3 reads CASSHSGRVVLRYEQFF.

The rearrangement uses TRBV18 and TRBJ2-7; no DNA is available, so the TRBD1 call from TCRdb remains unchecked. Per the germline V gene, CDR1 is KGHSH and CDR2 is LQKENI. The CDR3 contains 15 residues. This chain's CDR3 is CASSPLQAPSYEQYF.

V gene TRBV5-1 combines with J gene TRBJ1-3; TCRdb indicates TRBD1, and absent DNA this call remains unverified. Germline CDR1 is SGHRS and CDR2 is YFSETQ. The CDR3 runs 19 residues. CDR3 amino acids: CASSLDPTGGDYSGNTIYF. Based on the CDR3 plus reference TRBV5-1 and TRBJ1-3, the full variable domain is KAGVTQTPRYLIKTRGQQVTLSCSPISGHRSVSWYQQTPGQGLQFLFEYFSETQRNKGNFPGRFSGRQFSNSRSEMNVSTLELGDSALYLCASSLDPTGGDYSGNTIYFGEGSWLTVV.

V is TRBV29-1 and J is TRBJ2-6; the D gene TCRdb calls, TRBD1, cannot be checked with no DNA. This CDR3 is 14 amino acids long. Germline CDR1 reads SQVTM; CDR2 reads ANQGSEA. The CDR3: CSVGPYAGANVLTF.

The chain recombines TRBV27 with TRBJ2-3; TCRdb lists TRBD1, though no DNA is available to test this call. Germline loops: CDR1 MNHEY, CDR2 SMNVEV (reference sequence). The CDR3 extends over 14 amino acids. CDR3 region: CATADNFGTDTQYF.

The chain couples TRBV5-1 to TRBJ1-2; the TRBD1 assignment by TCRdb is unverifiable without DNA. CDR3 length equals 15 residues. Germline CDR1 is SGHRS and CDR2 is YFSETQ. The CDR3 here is CASSVGPDREAGYTF.

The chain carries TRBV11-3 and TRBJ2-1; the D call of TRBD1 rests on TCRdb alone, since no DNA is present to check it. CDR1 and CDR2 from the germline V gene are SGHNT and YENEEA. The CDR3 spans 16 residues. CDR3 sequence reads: CASSLPQGVPYNEQFF. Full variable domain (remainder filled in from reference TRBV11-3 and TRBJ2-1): EAGVVQSPRYKIIEKKQPVAFWCNPISGHNTLYWYLQNLGQGPELLIRYENEEAVDDSQLPKDRFSAERLKGVDSTLKIQPAELGDSAVYLCASSLPQGVPYNEQFFGPGTRLTVL.

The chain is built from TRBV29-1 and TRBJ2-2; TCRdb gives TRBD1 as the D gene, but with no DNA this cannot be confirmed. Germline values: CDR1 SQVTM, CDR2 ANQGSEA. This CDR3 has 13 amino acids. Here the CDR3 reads CSVGQGGSGELFF.

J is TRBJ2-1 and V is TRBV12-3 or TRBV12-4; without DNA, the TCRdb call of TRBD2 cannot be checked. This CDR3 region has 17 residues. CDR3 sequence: CASSLEVGPGGRDEQFF.

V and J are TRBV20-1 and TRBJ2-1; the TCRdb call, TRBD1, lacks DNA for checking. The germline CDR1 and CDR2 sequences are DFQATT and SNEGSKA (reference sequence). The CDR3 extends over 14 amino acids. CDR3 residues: CSARGGQGSNEQFF.

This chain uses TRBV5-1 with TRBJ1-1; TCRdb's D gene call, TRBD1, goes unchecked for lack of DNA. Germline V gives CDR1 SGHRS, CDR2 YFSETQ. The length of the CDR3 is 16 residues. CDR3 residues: CASSGTVSRGSTEAFF.

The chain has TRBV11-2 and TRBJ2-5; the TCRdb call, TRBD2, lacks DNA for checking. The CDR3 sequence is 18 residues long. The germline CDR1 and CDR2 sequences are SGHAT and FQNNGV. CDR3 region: CASSLAVKSGRARETQYF.

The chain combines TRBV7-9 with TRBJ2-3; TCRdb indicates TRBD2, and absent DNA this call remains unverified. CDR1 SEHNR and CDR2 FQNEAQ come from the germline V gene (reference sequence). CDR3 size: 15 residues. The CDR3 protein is CASSSGLGASHTQYF. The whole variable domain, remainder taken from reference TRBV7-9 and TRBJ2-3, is DTGVSQNPRHKITKRGQNVTFRCDPISEHNRLYWYRQTLGQGPEFLTYFQNEAQLEKSRLLSDRFSAERPKGSFSTLEIQRTEQGDSAMYLCASSSGLGASHTQYFGPGTRLTVL.

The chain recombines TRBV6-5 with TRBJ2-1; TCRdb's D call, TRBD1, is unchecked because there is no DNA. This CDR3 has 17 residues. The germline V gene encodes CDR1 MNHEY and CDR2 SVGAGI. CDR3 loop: CASRPRKEYPSQKWQFF.